This T cell receptor beta chain appears in the sequencing data of a study of T cells in Graves' hyperthyroidism and ophthalmopathy. The investigators amplified TCR beta CDR3 regions from RNA transcripts. First-round RT-PCR targeting the TCR CDR3 was performed with the HTBI primer set. A single record per CDR3 protein comes from TCRdb applying MiXCR to the multiplex PCR reads. In the table there are approximately 740,000 distinct CDR3 sequences, roughly 15% of which are singletons. Note on this clonotype: Its specificity is not known. This clone may be a read error of a much larger clone one base away. The CDR3 end shows no conserved phenylalanine or tryptophan, and so a read error is likely.

Germline CDR1 MNHNS, CDR2 SASEGT. CDR3 length equals 13 residues. Trimming shortened V by 6 bases and J by 5 bases, and 13 bases separated the two germline ends. Points from the study as a whole: In simple terms, a model built on 13 V-J features told ophthalmopathy apart from stable hyperthyroidism.

Newly diagnosed patients aged 18 to 65 had hyperthyroidism of under 2 months' duration. Uncontrolled infection, other autoimmune disease, pregnancy or lactation led to exclusion. Together with thyroid ultrasound, orbital computed tomography, serum thyroxine and TRAb, clinical symptoms were used for diagnoses. This chain joins TRBV6-1 and TRBJ2-5; possibly TRBD1 or TRBD2 for D (5 bases each). Specimen: blood. This sequence originates from a young woman with Graves' hyperthyroidism. The CDR3 coding sequence is TGTGCCAGCAGCCTCAGGGACCTGGAGACCCAGTACCTC. Translated, it gives CASSLRDLETQYL.